This TCR beta chain was recovered during a study of lymphopenia after photon versus proton radiotherapy. Study-wide points: A bigger post-nadir fall in TCR diversity correlated inversely with survival time in deceased patients. Relative stability marked proton patients; photon patients lost diversity and naive cells. After the lymphocyte nadir, photon-treated repertoires showed oligoclonal expansion, especially of CD8+ Temra cells.

Only in-frame clones appear in the TCRdb table, and some are missing; sequencing was by immunoSEQ multiplex PCR. Of approximately 17,000 clones in the sample, 80% to 90% were seen once. V lost 7 bases, J lost 4 bases, and 18 bases stayed unmatched. The CDR3 has 18 residues. Germline lookup yields CDR1 LNHDA and CDR2 SQIVND (reference sequence). As concerns this clone: Antigen specificity is unknown.

The chain has TRBV19 and TRBJ1-5, with 8 bases matching TRBD1. The sample was peripheral blood, taken from a patient treated with proton-based radiotherapy. The origin of this receptor is a man in his 70s with pancreatic cancer. The CDR3 region is CASMRTGPTALANQPQHF. CDR3 nucleotides: TGTGCCAGTATGAGGACAGGGCCAACGGCCTTAGCAAATCAGCCCCAGCATTTT.